The 19 T cell receptor beta chains given below trace back to one sample, sequenced in a study of technical replicates of blood from a handful of donors. Data came from immunoSEQ multiplex PCR; TCRdb stores just in-frame clones and leaves some out. The table includes around 80,000 clones, roughly 92% detected once. Sequencing was done on a sample of T cells isolated from PBMCs. The origin of the receptors is a human donor in good health.

This chain uses TRBV18 with TRBJ2-3; a weak D match, TRBD2 (6 bases). Germline V CDR1 and CDR2: KGHSH, LQKENI. The CDR3 sequence is 15 residues long. The V gene lost 1 base and the J gene lost 0 bases, with 8 bases spanning the gap. The DNA of the CDR3 is TGTGCCAGCTCACCACGTGGGACTAGCACAGATACGCAGTATTTT. Translation gives CASSPRGTSTDTQYF.

This chain connects TRBV6-6 to TRBJ2-2; the D is unclear. In germline, CDR1 is MNHNY, CDR2 SVGAGI (reference sequence). The CDR3 contains 13 residues. Trimming left V 7 bases short and J 2 bases short, with 8 bases between. Here the CDR3 reads CASTGQNTGELFF. The CDR3 DNA follows: TGTGCCAGCACCGGTCAAAACACCGGGGAGCTGTTTTTT.

The V gene is TRBV11-3, the J gene TRBJ2-1, with 9 bases matching TRBD1. V lost 5 bases and J lost 5; bases outside the gene matches: 7. Germline loops: CDR1 SGHNT, CDR2 YENEEA. The CDR3 runs 15 residues. The CDR3 reads CASSPRGTGNNEQFF. The DNA for the CDR3 is TGTGCCAGCAGCCCAAGGGGGACAGGGAACAATGAGCAGTTCTTC.

This clone came up once. The V call is TRBV27, the J call TRBJ2-7; 9 bases map to TRBD2. Germline CDR1 and CDR2: MNHEY and SMNVEV (reference sequence). V was pared by 6 bases and J by 2 bases, with 8 bases of the junction left unmatched. This CDR3 has 15 residues. The DNA for the CDR3 is TGTGCCAGCAGGTCATCGGCGGGAGGGACCTACGAGCAGTACTTC. Translating gives CASRSSAGGTYEQYF.

The chain has TRBV25-1 and TRBJ1-4; D is possibly TRBD1 (5 bases). CDR3 size: 14 residues. Per germline, CDR1 MGHDK and CDR2 SYGVNS. V was cut by 5 bases and J by 8 bases, with 15 bases left in between. For the CDR3, the DNA is TGTGCCAGCAGTCCCGGCGGGGGAGGGGAAAAACTGTTTTTT. It codes for CASSPGGGGEKLFF.

The CDR3 spells CASSEAGASNQPQHF. The CDR3 nucleotides read TGTGCCAGCAGTGAAGCAGGGGCGAGCAATCAGCCCCAGCATTTT. This chain joins TRBV2 and TRBJ1-5, with D perhaps TRBD1 (5 bases). Trimming took 0 bases from V and 1 from J, leaving 7 bases between them. Germline V gene sequence: CDR1 SNHLY, CDR2 FYNNEI. This CDR3 contains 15 residues.

The chain is built from TRBV5-6 and TRBJ1-5, with a possible D match to TRBD1 (5 bases). CDR3 length: 14 residues. From germline, CDR1 is SGHDT and CDR2 YYEEEE. V was shortened by 4 bases and J by 1 base, with 9 bases between the two germline ends. This CDR3 is CASSIRQSNQPQHF. The DNA for the CDR3 is TGTGCCAGCAGCATTCGACAGAGCAATCAGCCCCAGCATTTT.

V is TRBV7-8 and J is TRBJ2-1; TRBD1 is a possible D gene (5 bases). The germline gives CDR1 SGHVS, CDR2 FQNEAQ. V was pared by 9 bases and J by 8 bases, with 14 bases between. CDR3 length: 12 residues. In DNA form, the CDR3 reads TGTGCCAGTAGGCAGGGATTAGATGAGCAGTTCTTC. As protein: CASRQGLDEQFF.

The gene calls are TRBV7-9 and TRBJ2-6; 8 bases fit TRBD2. This CDR3 contains 15 residues. The J segment lost 12 bases and the V segment lost 0 bases, leaving 7 bases of the junction unmatched. Germline V CDR1 and CDR2: SEHNR, FQNEAQ (reference sequence). The CDR3 bases are TGTGCCAGCAGCTTAGCCGGTAGCGGGATAATCGTCCTGACTTTC. This gives the protein CASSLAGSGIIVLTF.

The J gene is TRBJ1-1, the V gene TRBV7-6; D ambiguous. The CDR3 extends over 12 amino acids. Trimming left V 7 bases short and J 1 base short, with 7 bases between. The germline gives CDR1 SGHVS, CDR2 FNYEAQ. CDR3 loop: CASISGNTEAFF. The CDR3, as DNA: TGTGCCAGCATTTCAGGGAACACTGAAGCTTTCTTT.

The genes are TRBV6-1 and TRBJ2-7; TRBD1 matches 10 bases. CDR1 is MNHNS and CDR2 is SASEGT in the germline V gene. Trimming took 3 bases from V and 2 from J; bases not matched to a gene: 4. The CDR3 extends over 15 amino acids. This CDR3 reads CASSDRQGAAYEQYF. CDR3 sequence (DNA): TGTGCCAGCAGTGATAGACAGGGGGCGGCCTACGAGCAGTACTTC.

The gene calls are TRBV27 and TRBJ2-3, with D possibly matching TRBD2 (5 bases). There are 11 residues in the CDR3. Germline CDR1 MNHEY, CDR2 SMNVEV (reference sequence). V lost 9 bases and J lost 6, with 10 bases in between. DNA of the CDR3: TGTGCCAGTCTCTCGGGGGATACGCAGTATTTT. Translating it yields CASLSGDTQYF.

This clone was detected only once. This rearrangement joins TRBV13 to TRBJ1-1; a possible D gene is TRBD1 (5 bases). The CDR3 runs 16 residues. In germline, CDR1 is PRHDT, CDR2 FYEKMQ (reference sequence). Trimming shortened V by 5 bases and J by 3 bases, and 19 bases separated the two germline ends. The CDR3 coding sequence is TGTGCCAGCAGCCCCTGGGGGGGGAGTTGGGACACTGAAGCTTTCTTT. Protein: CASSPWGGSWDTEAFF.

The chain has TRBV11-3 and TRBJ2-3, with 10 bases that match TRBD2. CDR1 SGHNT and CDR2 YENEEA come from the germline V gene. Unmatched junction bases numbered 4, after V lost 1 base and J lost 6 bases. This CDR3 comprises 15 residues. CDR3 in amino acids: CASSLVERGGDTQYF. The CDR3 bases are TGTGCCAGCAGCTTAGTCGAGCGGGGGGGTGATACGCAGTATTTT.

CDR3: CASSTEPGLADSQYF. The CDR3 region has the DNA TGTGCCAGTAGTACGGAACCGGGACTAGCGGATTCTCAGTACTTC. This sequence joins TRBV19 and TRBJ2-4; TRBD2 agrees at 11 bases. This CDR3 has 15 amino acids. Per germline, CDR1 LNHDA and CDR2 SQIVND (reference sequence). V lost 4 bases to trimming and J lost 12 bases; unmatched junction nucleotides: 11.

The rearrangement joins TRBV12-5 to TRBJ2-1, with TRBD1 identical over 9 bases. This CDR3 spans 16 amino acids. The ends lost 0 bases at V and 6 bases at J; junction bases unmatched: 6. Germline V gene sequence: CDR1 LGHNT, CDR2 FRNRAP. Here the CDR3 reads CASGLVLDRGSNEQFF. The DNA of the CDR3 is TGTGCTAGTGGTTTGGTACTCGACAGGGGGTCCAATGAGCAGTTCTTC. Variable domain in full (rest from reference TRBV12-5 and TRBJ2-1): DARVTQTPRHKVTEMGQEVTMRCQPILGHNTVFWYRQTMMQGLELLAYFRNRAPLDDSGMPKDRFSAEMPDATLATLKIQPSEPRDSAVYFCASGLVLDRGSNEQFFGPGTRLTVL.

The V call is TRBV5-4, the J call TRBJ2-1; TRBD2 matches 12 bases. Germline trimming cut 4 bases from V and 4 bases from J; bases unmatched to any gene: 6. Germline CDR1 and CDR2: SGHNT and YYREEE (reference sequence). The CDR3 runs 16 residues. The CDR3 loop is CASSRTSGIKYNEQFF. CDR3 nucleotides: TGTGCCAGCAGCCGGACTAGCGGGATTAAATACAATGAGCAGTTCTTC.

This chain connects TRBV6-1 to TRBJ2-1; TRBD2 aligns across 16 bases. Trimming at V came to 4 bases and at J to 7 bases, leaving 4 bases not matched to a gene. From germline, CDR1 is MNHNS and CDR2 SASEGT. The CDR3 extends over 16 amino acids. CDR3 in DNA: TGTGCCAGCAGTGCCGGGACTAGCGGGGGGGATAATGAGCAGTTCTTC. It yields the protein CASSAGTSGGDNEQFF.

The chain joins TRBV2 to TRBJ1-1; 8 nucleotides match TRBD1. Trimming at V came to 8 bases and at J to 5 bases, leaving 10 bases not matched to a gene. Germline lookup yields CDR1 SNHLY and CDR2 FYNNEI. The length of the CDR3 is 14 residues. CDR3 sequence: CASVPAGGRTEAFF. CDR3 coding DNA: TGTGCCAGCGTACCTGCAGGGGGCCGGACTGAAGCTTTCTTT.